This T cell receptor (beta chain) was captured in a study of a mutant IDH1 vaccine in newly diagnosed glioma (TCRdb year 2021). As for the study more broadly: Patients were given eight vaccinations, in weeks 1, 3, 5, 7, 11, 15, 19 and 23, which matched visits V03 through V10. Vaccination began 4-6 weeks after radiotherapy alone, or alongside temozolomide cycles in the chemotherapy-containing groups. Of the roughly 33 treated patients, about 62% were male and approximately 38% were female, and the mean age was approximately 39 years. Prior to enrollment, standard therapy consisting of radiotherapy alone, temozolomide alone, or radiochemotherapy with temozolomide had been administered to patients, with the combination being received by most patients. Peripheral blood was collected at six visits: V03 (baseline), V05, V07, V10, V12 and V13. Longitudinal TCRB deep sequencing was performed for some 25 treated patients wherever samples were available for exploratory analyses. The full study reports these points: Immune responses induced by the vaccine were seen in roughly 95% of patients across multiple MHC alleles. Changes in the top peripheral T cell clonotypes picked up by TCRB sequencing did not appear to be linked to pseudoprogression. The authors noted that analyses of patient blood samples could not be reproduced because of sample limitations. Selection of PBMC samples for TCRB deep sequencing was based on availability.

The sample's time point label, decoded: week 11, during vaccination. A 20-mer mutant IDH1 peptide at 300 micrograms in Montanide made up each vaccine dose, which was injected subcutaneously together with topical imiquimod. Newly diagnosed WHO grade 3 or 4 IDH1-mutant astrocytomas showing loss of nuclear ATRX were present in the donors. The samples were drawn from NOA16, a multicentre, single-arm, open-label phase I trial in Germany that tested a mutant IDH1 peptide vaccine in humans for the first time. The DNeasy Blood and Tissue Kit was used to extract genomic DNA from EDTA blood for TCRB sequencing. The library was built by means of the immunoSEQ multiplex PCR assay. The hsTCRB Kit was used according to the manufacturer's protocol to amplify rearranged TCR beta chain sequences. An Illumina MiSeq was used to sequence the TCRB libraries. Per the authors' processing: The kit vendor's proprietary platform handled demultiplexing, trimming and gene mapping. TCRdb carries this immuneACCESS record with in-frame sequences only. Its versions omit some clonotypes, under half of them owing to an unresolved V gene in the studies checked, with the rest unexplained. V and J calls and clone size are copied from that table; D and trimming were computed from the DNA. The sample profile shows roughly 22,000 clones; under 90% of them were found once. The ten top clones hold under 7.5% of the sample.

Turning to this clone: The antigen it recognizes is unknown. No base-level quality is on record; no much larger clone is a single base apart.

CDR1 and CDR2 were assigned from the germline V gene as ENHRY and SYGVKD. V is trimmed back by 5 bases and J by 3 bases, and the junction contains 14 bases that no gene match accounts for. From cysteine to phenylalanine, the CDR3 is 18 amino acids long. Only CDR3 DNA remains: 54 bases, in frame from the first base. The chain couples TRBV10-3 to TRBJ2-1, with 9 central nucleotides matching TRBD2. The clonotype comes from a woman aged 40-49 years with glioma. Sample: PBMCs, taken from a glioma patient whose treatment included an IDH1 peptide vaccine. The CDR3 protein: CAISRANGGRANYNEQFF. The nucleotide sequence is TGTGCCATCAGTCGGGCAAACGGCGGGAGGGCCAACTACAATGAGCAGTTCTTC.